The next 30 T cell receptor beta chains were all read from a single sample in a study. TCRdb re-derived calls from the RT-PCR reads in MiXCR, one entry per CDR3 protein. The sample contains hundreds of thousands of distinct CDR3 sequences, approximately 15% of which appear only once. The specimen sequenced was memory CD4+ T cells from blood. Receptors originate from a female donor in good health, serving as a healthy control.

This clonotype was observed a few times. The CDR3 spells CATSDPGRGAGELFF. CDR3 coding DNA: TGTGCCACCAGTGACCCAGGGCGGGGTGCCGGGGAGCTGTTTTTT. The chain couples TRBV24-1 to TRBJ2-2; D possibly corresponds to TRBD2 (6 bases). The CDR3 totals 15 residues. Between the trimmed V and J ends, which lost 4 bases and 6 bases, there was a span of 14 bases. Germline assignment: CDR1 KGHDR and CDR2 SFDVKD.

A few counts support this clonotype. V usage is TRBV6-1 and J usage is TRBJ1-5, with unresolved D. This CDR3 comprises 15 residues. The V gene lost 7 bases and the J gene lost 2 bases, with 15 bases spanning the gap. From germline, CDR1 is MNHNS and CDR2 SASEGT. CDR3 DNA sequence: TGTGCCAGCAATACCGGGCGTTGGGGCAATCAGCCCCAGCATTTT. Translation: CASNTGRWGNQPQHF.

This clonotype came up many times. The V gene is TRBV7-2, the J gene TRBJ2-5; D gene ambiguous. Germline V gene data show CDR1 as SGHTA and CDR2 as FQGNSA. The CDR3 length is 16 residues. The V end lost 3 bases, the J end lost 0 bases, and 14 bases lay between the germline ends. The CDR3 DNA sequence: TGTGCCAGCAGCTTCCAAAGGGCTACCGACCAAGAGACCCAGTACTTC. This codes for CASSFQRATDQETQYF.

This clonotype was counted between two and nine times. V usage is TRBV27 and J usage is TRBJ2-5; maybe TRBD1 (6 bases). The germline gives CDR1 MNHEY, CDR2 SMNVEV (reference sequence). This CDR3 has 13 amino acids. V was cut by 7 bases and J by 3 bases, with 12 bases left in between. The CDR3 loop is CASTTTGKETQYF. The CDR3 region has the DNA TGTGCCAGCACCACGACAGGAAAAGAGACCCAGTACTTC.

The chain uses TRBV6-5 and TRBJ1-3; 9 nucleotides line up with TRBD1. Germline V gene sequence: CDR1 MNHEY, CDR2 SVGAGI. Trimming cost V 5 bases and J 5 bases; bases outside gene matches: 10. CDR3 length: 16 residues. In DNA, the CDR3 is TGTGCCAGCAGTACCTATAAGGGACAGGGAAGAAACACCATATATTTT. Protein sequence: CASSTYKGQGRNTIYF.

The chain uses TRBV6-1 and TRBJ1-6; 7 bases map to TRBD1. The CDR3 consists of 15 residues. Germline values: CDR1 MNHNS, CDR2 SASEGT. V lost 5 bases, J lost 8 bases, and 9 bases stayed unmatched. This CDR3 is CASSFETGMDSPLHF. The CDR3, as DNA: TGTGCCAGCAGTTTTGAGACAGGGATGGATTCACCCCTCCACTTT.

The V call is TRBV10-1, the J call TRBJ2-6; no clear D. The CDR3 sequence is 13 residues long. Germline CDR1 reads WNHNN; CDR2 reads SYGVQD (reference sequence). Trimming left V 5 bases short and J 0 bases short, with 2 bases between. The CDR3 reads CASSNSGANVLTF. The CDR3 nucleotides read TGCGCCAGCAGTAACTCTGGGGCCAACGTCCTGACTTTC.

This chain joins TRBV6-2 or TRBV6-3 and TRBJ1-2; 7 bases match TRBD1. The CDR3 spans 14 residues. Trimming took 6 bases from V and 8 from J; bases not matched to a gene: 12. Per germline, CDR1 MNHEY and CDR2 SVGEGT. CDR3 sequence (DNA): TGTGCCAGCAGACCGGGACAGACTGAAACAGGCTACACCTTC. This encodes CASRPGQTETGYTF.

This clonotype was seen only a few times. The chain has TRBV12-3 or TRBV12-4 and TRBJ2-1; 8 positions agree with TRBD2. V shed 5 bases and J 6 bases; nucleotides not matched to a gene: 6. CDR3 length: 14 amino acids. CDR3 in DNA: TGTGCCAGCAGTAAAACCGGGACTAGCAATGAGCAGTTCTTC. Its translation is CASSKTGTSNEQFF.

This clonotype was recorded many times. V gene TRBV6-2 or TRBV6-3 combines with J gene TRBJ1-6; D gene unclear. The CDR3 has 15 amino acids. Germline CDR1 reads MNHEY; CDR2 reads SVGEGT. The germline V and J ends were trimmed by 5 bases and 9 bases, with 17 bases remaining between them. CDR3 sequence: CASSVSSDGGSPLHF. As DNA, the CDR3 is TGTGCCAGCAGTGTTTCCTCCGACGGAGGTTCACCCCTCCACTTT.

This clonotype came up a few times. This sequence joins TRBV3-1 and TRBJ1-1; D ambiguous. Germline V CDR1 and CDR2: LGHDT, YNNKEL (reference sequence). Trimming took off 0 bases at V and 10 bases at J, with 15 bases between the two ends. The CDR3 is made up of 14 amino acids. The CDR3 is CASSQDRSDKVAFF. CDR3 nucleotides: TGTGCCAGCAGCCAAGATCGGAGTGATAAGGTAGCTTTCTTT.

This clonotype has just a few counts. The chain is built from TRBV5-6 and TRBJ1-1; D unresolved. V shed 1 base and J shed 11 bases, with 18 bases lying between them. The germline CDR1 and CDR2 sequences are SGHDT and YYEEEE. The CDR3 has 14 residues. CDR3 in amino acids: CASSLISSPLGAFF. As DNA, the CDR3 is TGTGCCAGCAGCTTGATTTCATCTCCCCTCGGGGCTTTCTTT. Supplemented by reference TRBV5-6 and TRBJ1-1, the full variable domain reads DAGVTQSPTHLIKTRGQQVTLRCSPKSGHDTVSWYQQALGQGPQFIFQYYEEEERQRGNFPDRFSGHQFPNYSSELNVNALLLGDSALYLCASSLISSPLGAFFGQGTRLTVV.

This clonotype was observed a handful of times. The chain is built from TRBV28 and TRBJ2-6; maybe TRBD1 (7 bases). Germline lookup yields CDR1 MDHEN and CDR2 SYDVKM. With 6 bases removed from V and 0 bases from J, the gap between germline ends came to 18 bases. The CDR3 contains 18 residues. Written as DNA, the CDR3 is TGTGCCAGCAGACCAGGGGGGACATCTACCTCTGGGGCCAACGTCCTGACTTTC. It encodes CASRPGGTSTSGANVLTF.

Written as DNA, the CDR3 is TGCAGTGCTAGAGCCCTTTCCGGGGCGAGCTCTGGAAACACCATATATTTT. This sequence encodes CSARALSGASSGNTIYF. The chain couples TRBV20-1 to TRBJ1-3, with a weak D call TRBD1 (5 bases). Trimming stripped 1 base from V and 0 bases from J, with 16 bases between. There are 17 residues in the CDR3. Germline loops: CDR1 DFQATT, CDR2 SNEGSKA (reference sequence).

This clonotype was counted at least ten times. The CDR3, as DNA: TGCAGTGCTAGAGGACTAGCGGGGGCAATGGGGTCCTACAATGAGCAGTTCTTC. Protein product: CSARGLAGAMGSYNEQFF. This chain uses TRBV20-1 with TRBJ2-1; 12 nucleotides align to TRBD2. V shed 1 base and J 1 base; nucleotides not matched to a gene: 8. Germline V gene data show CDR1 as DFQATT and CDR2 as SNEGSKA (reference sequence). The CDR3 runs 18 residues.

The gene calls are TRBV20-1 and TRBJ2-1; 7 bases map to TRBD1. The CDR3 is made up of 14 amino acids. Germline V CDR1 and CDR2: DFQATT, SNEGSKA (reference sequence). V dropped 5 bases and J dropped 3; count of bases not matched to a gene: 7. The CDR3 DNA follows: TGCAGTGCTTACAGGGGTGCCTGCTACAATGAGCAGTTCTTC. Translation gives CSAYRGACYNEQFF.

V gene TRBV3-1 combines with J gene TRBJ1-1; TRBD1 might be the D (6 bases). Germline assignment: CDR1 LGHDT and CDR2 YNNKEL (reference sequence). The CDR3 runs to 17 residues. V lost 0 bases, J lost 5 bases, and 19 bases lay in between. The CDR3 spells CASSQDFGGGRRTEAFF. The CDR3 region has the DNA TGTGCCAGCAGCCAAGATTTTGGGGGCGGGCGGAGGACTGAAGCTTTCTTT. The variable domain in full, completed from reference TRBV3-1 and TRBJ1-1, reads DTAVSQTPKYLVTQMGNDKSIKCEQNLGHDTMYWYKQDSKKFLKIMFSYNNKELIINETVPNRFSPKSPDKAHLNLHINSLELGDSAVYFCASSQDFGGGRRTEAFFGQGTRLTVV.

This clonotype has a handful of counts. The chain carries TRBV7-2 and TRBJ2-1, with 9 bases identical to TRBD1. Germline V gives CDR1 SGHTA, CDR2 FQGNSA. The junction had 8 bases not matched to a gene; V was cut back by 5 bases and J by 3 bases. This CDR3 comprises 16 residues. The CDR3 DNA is TGTGCCAGCAGCAACCCCGGGACAGGGTTCTACAATGAGCAGTTCTTC. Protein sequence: CASSNPGTGFYNEQFF.

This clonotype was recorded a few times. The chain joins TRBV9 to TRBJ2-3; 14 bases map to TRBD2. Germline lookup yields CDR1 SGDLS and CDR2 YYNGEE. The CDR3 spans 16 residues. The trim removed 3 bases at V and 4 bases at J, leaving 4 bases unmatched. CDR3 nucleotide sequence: TGTGCCAGCAGCGAACCGGGACTAGCGGGGGCAGATACGCAGTATTTT. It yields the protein CASSEPGLAGADTQYF.

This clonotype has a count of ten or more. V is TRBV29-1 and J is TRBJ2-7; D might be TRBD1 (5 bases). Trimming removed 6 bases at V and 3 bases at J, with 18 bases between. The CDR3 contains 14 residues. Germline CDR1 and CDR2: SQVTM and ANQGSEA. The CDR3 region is CSVADRLARYEQYF. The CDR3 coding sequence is TGCAGCGTAGCCGACAGACTCGCACGCTACGAGCAGTACTTC.

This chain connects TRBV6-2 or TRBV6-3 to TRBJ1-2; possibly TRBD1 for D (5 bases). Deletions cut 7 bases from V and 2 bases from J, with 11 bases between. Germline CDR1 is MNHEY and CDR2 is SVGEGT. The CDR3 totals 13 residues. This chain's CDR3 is CASIDRDNYGYTF. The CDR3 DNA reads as TGTGCCAGCATAGACAGAGACAACTATGGCTACACCTTC.

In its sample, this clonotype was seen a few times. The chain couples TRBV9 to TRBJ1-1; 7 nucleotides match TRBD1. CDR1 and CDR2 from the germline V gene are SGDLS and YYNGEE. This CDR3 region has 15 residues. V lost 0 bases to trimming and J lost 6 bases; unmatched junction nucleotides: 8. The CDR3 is CASSVDPGQLSEAFF. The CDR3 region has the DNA TGTGCCAGCAGCGTAGACCCGGGACAGTTGTCTGAAGCTTTCTTT.

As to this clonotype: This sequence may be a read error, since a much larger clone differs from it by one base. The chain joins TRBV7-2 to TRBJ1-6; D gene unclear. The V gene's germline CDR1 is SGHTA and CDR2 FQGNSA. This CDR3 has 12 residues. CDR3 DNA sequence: TGTGCCAGCAGCTTACTTAATTCACTCCTCCACTTT. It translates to CASSLLNSLLHF.

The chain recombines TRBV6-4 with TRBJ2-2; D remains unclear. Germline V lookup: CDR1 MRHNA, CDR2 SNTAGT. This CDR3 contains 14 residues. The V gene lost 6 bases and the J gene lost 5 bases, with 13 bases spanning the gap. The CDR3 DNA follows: TGTGCCAGCAGAGTAAGGCTCGGGACCGGGGAGCTGTTTTTT. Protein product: CASRVRLGTGELFF.

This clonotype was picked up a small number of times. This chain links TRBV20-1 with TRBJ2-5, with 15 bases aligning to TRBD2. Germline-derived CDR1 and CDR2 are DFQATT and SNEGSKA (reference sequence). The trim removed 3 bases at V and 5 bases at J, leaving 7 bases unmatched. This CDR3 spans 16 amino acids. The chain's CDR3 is CSARGLAGGQEETQYF. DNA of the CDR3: TGCAGTGCTAGGGGACTAGCGGGAGGCCAAGAGGAGACCCAGTACTTC.

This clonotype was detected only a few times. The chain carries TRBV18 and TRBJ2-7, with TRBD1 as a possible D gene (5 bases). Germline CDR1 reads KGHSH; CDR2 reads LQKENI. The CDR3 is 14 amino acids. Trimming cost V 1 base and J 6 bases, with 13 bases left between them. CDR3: CASSPRQGLGEQYF. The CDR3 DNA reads TGTGCCAGCTCACCACGCCAGGGTCTTGGCGAGCAGTACTTC.

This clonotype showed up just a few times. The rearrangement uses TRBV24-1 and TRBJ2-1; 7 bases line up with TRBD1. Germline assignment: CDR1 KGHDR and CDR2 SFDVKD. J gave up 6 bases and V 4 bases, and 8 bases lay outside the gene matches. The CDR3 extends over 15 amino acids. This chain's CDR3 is CATSDPRQGGNEQFF. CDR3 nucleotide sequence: TGTGCCACCAGTGACCCCAGACAGGGTGGCAATGAGCAGTTCTTC.

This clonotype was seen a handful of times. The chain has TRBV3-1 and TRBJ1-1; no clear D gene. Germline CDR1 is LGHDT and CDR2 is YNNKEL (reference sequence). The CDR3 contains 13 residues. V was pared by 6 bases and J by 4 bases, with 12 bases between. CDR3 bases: TGTGCCAGCAGGGATACCGCAGCCACTGAAGCTTTCTTT. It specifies CASRDTAATEAFF.

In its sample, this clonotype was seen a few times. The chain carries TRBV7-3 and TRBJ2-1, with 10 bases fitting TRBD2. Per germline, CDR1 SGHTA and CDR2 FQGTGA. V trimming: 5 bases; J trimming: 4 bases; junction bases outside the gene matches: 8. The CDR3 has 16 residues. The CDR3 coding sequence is TGTGCCAGCAGCCCACGAAGGACTAGCGGTTACAATGAGCAGTTCTTC. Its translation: CASSPRRTSGYNEQFF. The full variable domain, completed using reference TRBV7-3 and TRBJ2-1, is GAGVSQTPSNKVTEKGKYVELRCDPISGHTALYWYRQSLGQGPEFLIYFQGTGAADDSGLPNDRFFAVRPEGSVSTLKIQRTERGDSAVYLCASSPRRTSGYNEQFFGPGTRLTVL.

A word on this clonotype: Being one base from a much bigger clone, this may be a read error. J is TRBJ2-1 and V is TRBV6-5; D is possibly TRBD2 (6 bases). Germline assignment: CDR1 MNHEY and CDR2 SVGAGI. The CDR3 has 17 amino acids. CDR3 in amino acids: CASSSPRGRGTNNEQLF. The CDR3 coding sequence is TGTGCCAGCAGTTCCCCACGGGGCCGGGGGACCAACAATGAGCAGCTCTTC.